These T cell receptor beta chains were read from a single sample in a study of CD8 T cells in Susac syndrome. One entry per CDR3 protein, called by TCRdb with MiXCR from the immunoSEQ multiplex PCR reads. The repertoire holds approximately 260,000 distinct CDR3 sequences, with approximately 95% as singletons. Sequencing was performed on CD4+ T cells from PBMCs. These receptors were taken from a human donor with Susac syndrome. The CDR3 runs from the conserved cysteine through the conserved F or W. D genes are given only for firm matches. Clone size is not always given. Where it is, it says once, few, many or a class for expanded clones.

size	D	V	J	CDR3	DNA
.	TRBD2	TRBV20-1	TRBJ2-1	CSATNHGTSGRGEQFF	TGCAGTGCTACCAACCACGGGACTAGCGGGAGGGGTGAGCAGTTCTTC
once	TRBD2	TRBV7-2	TRBJ2-3	CASSLGFSGSSSDTQYF	TGTGCCAGCAGCTTAGGCTTTAGCGGGAGTTCTTCGGATACGCAGTATTTT
.	.	TRBV27	TRBJ1-1	CASSFNEGTEAFF	TGTGCCAGCAGTTTTAACGAGGGCACTGAAGCTTTCTTT
.	TRBD2	TRBV27	TRBJ2-5	CASSPRPGGLARETQYF	TGTGCCAGCAGTCCCCGCCCGGGGGGGCTCGCGAGGGAGACCCAGTACTTC
.	.	TRBV20-1	TRBJ2-7	CSGQGGSTYEQYF	TGCAGTGGCCAAGGTGGATCAACCTACGAGCAGTACTTC
.	.	TRBV18	TRBJ1-1	CASSPGQANTEAFF	TGTGCCAGCTCACCCGGACAAGCGAACACTGAAGCTTTCTTT
once	.	TRBV19	TRBJ2-3	CASSTTGTGGSTDTQYF	TGTGCCAGTAGTACCACCGGGACCGGGGGTAGCACAGATACGCAGTATTTT
.	.	TRBV30	TRBJ1-1	CAWSPTGRRGAFF	TGTGCCTGGAGCCCAACAGGGAGGAGAGGGGCTTTCTTT
.	TRBD2	TRBV28	TRBJ2-7	CASQPLGSGSHEQYF	TGTGCCAGCCAACCACTTGGTAGCGGGAGTCACGAGCAGTACTTC
.	.	TRBV2	TRBJ2-2	CASSEVIPNTGELFF	TGTGCCAGCAGTGAAGTAATTCCGAACACCGGGGAGCTGTTTTTT
.	TRBD2	TRBV18	TRBJ2-1	CASSPGLAGDPSYNEQFF	TGTGCCAGCTCACCAGGACTAGCGGGAGACCCCTCCTACAATGAGCAGTTCTTC
.	TRBD2	TRBV19	TRBJ2-3	CATGLARSTDTQYF	TGTGCCACGGGACTAGCGCGTAGCACAGATACGCAGTATTTT
.	.	TRBV5-6	TRBJ1-2	CASSFIPGGYGYTF	TGTGCCAGCAGCTTCATCCCCGGGGGCTATGGCTACACCTTC
.	TRBD1	TRBV28	TRBJ1-1	CATGPGQVTAFF	TGTGCCACGGGGCCAGGACAGGTAACTGCTTTCTTT
few	.	TRBV12-3/TRBV12-4	TRBJ2-1	CASSSTGSSYNEQFF	TGTGCCAGCAGTTCTACAGGGAGCTCCTACAATGAGCAGTTCTTC
.	TRBD1	TRBV11-2	TRBJ2-5	CASSSLRGRVQETQYF	TGTGCCAGCAGCTCCCTTAGGGGGCGGGTCCAAGAGACCCAGTACTTC